Below are 15 T cell receptor beta chains sequenced from a single sample in a study of Ad26.COV2.S vaccination and SARS-CoV-2 variants (dated by TCRdb to the early 2020s). The treatment or condition label, read with the paper, signifies: 15 to 20 received Ad26.COV2.S at low or high dose, single or two shots; a few received placebo; per-sample allocation not given. For vaccine and placebo recipients, the sequenced repertoires came from samples collected on day 63 after the first injection. Libraries were constructed by the immunoSEQ multiplex PCR assay. TCRdb holds this immuneACCESS table with in-frame rearrangements only. Some clones are missing; in checked studies, unresolved V genes explain under half, and the rest has no known cause. The sample has around 300,000 clones on record, 88% of them singletons. The top ten hold roughly 6% of the sample. Sample: peripheral blood, taken in a trial of Ad26.COV2.S vaccine versus placebo. The receptors were gathered from a person aged 18-60 years who received the Ad26.COV2.S COVID-19 vaccine or a placebo.

The rearrangement uses TRBV29-1 and TRBJ2-3, with TRBD1 matching 9 bases. The junction had 3 bases not matched to a gene; V was cut back by 5 bases and J by 0 bases. The CDR3 extends over 14 amino acids. Germline CDR1 reads SQVTM; CDR2 reads ANQGSEA. CDR3 bases: TGCAGCGTTCACGGGACAGGGAGCACAGATACGCAGTATTTT. Its translation is CSVHGTGSTDTQYF.

The chain has TRBV29-1 and TRBJ2-7; tentatively, D is TRBD2 (5 bases). Germline V gene sequence: CDR1 SQVTM, CDR2 ANQGSEA. The CDR3 runs to 12 residues. Trimming took off 7 bases at V and 6 bases at J, with 16 bases between the two ends. This CDR3 is CSASQAGGEQYF. CDR3 sequence (DNA): TGCAGCGCCTCCCAGGCAGGAGGCGAGCAGTACTTC.

This clone was counted a few times. The V and J genes are TRBV6-5 and TRBJ1-1, with unresolved D. CDR1 and CDR2 from the germline V gene are MNHEY and SVGAGI. The V gene lost 5 bases and the J gene lost 4 bases, with 11 bases spanning the gap. This CDR3 contains 13 residues. The CDR3 spells CASSPGRATEAFF. CDR3 sequence (DNA): TGTGCCAGCAGTCCCGGTCGGGCCACTGAAGCTTTCTTT.

V is TRBV13 and J is TRBJ2-5; D is uncertain. There are 11 residues in the CDR3. V lost 5 bases and J lost 3, with 4 bases in between. CDR1 and CDR2 from the germline V gene are PRHDT and FYEKMQ (reference sequence). The CDR3 DNA reads as TGTGCCAGCAGCCAAGAAGAGACCCAGTACTTC. Translating it yields CASSQEETQYF. The full variable domain, with the rest looked up from reference TRBV13 and TRBJ2-5, is AAGVIQSPRHLIKEKRETATLKCYPIPRHDTVYWYQQGPGQDPQFLISFYEKMQSDKGSIPDRFSAQQFSDYHSELNMSSLELGDSALYFCASSQEETQYFGPGTRLLVL.

In this sample, this clone turned up a few times. The chain recombines TRBV5-6 with TRBJ2-7, with D perhaps TRBD2 (7 bases). The CDR3 is 15 amino acids. Germline values: CDR1 SGHDT, CDR2 YYEEEE. The V gene lost 3 bases and the J gene lost 3 bases, with 16 bases spanning the gap. In nucleotides, the CDR3 is TGTGCCAGCAGCTGGCTGGGGGGGCTCGGCTACGAGCAGTACTTC. Protein sequence: CASSWLGGLGYEQYF.

The V and J genes are TRBV30 and TRBJ1-1; weak D call: TRBD1 (6 bases). V lost 1 base to trimming and J lost 10 bases, with 13 bases between them. Germline CDR1 GTSNPN, CDR2 SVGIG (reference sequence). The length of the CDR3 is 12 residues. CDR3 in DNA: TGTGCCTGGAGTGAGGCCGGGACACGAGCTTTCTTT. Translating it yields CAWSEAGTRAFF.

Of note for this clone: The junction differs from germline at one of its ends, possibly a read error. The chain carries TRBV7-9 and TRBJ1-2, with 8 bases identical to TRBD1. CDR3 length equals 13 residues. Germline V gives CDR1 SEHNR, CDR2 FQNEAQ (reference sequence). DNA of the CDR3: TGTGCCAGCAGCCCTGACGGGTATGGGACAGGTTACTTC. Amino acids: CASSPDGYGTGYF.

In DNA form, the CDR3 reads TGCGCCAGCACGCCGGCGGGAGCGGGGGGGCCAACCTACGAGCAGTACTTC. Amino acids: CASTPAGAGGPTYEQYF. This rearrangement joins TRBV5-1 to TRBJ2-7; TRBD2 agrees at 10 bases. This CDR3 has 17 amino acids. Trimming cost V 6 bases and J 2 bases; bases outside gene matches: 14. Germline V gene sequence: CDR1 SGHRS, CDR2 YFSETQ.

The rearrangement joins TRBV19 to TRBJ2-7; the match to TRBD1 covers 7 bases. The CDR3 runs to 14 residues. The V gene end was trimmed by 3 bases and the J gene end by 3 bases; junction bases not matched to a gene: 5. Germline V gene lookup returns CDR1 LNHDA and CDR2 SQIVND (reference sequence). CDR3 DNA sequence: TGTGCCAGTAGTATTATGGGGACAGACTACGAGCAGTACTTC. Its protein is CASSIMGTDYEQYF.

The rearrangement joins TRBV11-2 to TRBJ1-1; the D gene is possibly TRBD1 (5 bases). The CDR3 length is 14 residues. Trimming took off 5 bases at V and 1 base at J, with 11 bases between the two ends. Germline CDR1 SGHAT, CDR2 FQNNGV. The CDR3 reads CASSAQDRNTEAFF. Written as DNA, the CDR3 is TGTGCCAGCAGCGCACAGGATCGGAACACTGAAGCTTTCTTT.

The V and J genes are TRBV6-5 and TRBJ1-1; possible D gene TRBD1, 6 bases. The V gene lost 7 bases and the J gene lost 3 bases, with 12 bases spanning the gap. Per the germline V gene, CDR1 is MNHEY and CDR2 is SVGAGI. CDR3 length equals 13 residues. The CDR3 here is CASNINRDTEAFF. In nucleotides, the CDR3 is TGTGCCAGCAATATAAACAGGGACACTGAAGCTTTCTTT.

The chain recombines TRBV7-9 with TRBJ1-1; D is uncertain. CDR1 SEHNR and CDR2 FQNEAQ come from the germline V gene (reference sequence). This CDR3 contains 12 residues. The V end was cut by 6 bases, the J end by 5 bases, with 10 bases between. CDR3 nucleotide sequence: TGTGCCAGCAGACAAGGAGTGACTGAAGCTTTCTTT. Its protein product is CASRQGVTEAFF.

The rearrangement joins TRBV6-2 or TRBV6-3 to TRBJ2-1, with D unresolved. CDR1 is MNHEY, CDR2 SVGEGT, per germline. The length of the CDR3 is 17 residues. V was pared by 5 bases and J by 0 bases, with 17 bases between. The CDR3 protein is CASSPPSGEASYNEQFF. The CDR3, as DNA: TGTGCCAGCAGTCCCCCCAGTGGGGAAGCCTCCTACAATGAGCAGTTCTTC.

Regarding this clone: Distinct nucleotide sequences in the sample also encode this CDR3. The chain recombines TRBV5-4 with TRBJ1-5; no definite D call. This CDR3 comprises 14 residues. CDR1 SGHNT and CDR2 YYREEE come from the germline V gene (reference sequence). V was pared by 0 bases and J by 4 bases, with 8 bases between. The CDR3: CASSLGGSNQPQHF. The CDR3 DNA follows: TGTGCCAGCAGCTTGGGAGGGAGTAATCAGCCCCAGCATTTT.

This chain links TRBV6-6 with TRBJ2-1, with 9 bases matching TRBD2. The V and J ends lost 2 bases and 7 bases, in that order; junction bases with no gene match: 9. The CDR3 consists of 16 residues. Germline V CDR1 and CDR2: MNHNY, SVGAGI (reference sequence). CDR3 bases: TGTGCCAGCAGTTACCCAGCGGGAGGACCTCTGAATGAGCAGTTCTTC. Its translation is CASSYPAGGPLNEQFF.